A single sample is the source of the 21 T cell receptor beta chains below, sequenced in a study of memory CD4+ T cells and cytomegalovirus serostatus. The sort gate was single viable CD3+CD4+CD8-CD45RO+ cells for memory CD4+ T cells. TCRdb keeps only in-frame clones here, not all; method: immunoSEQ multiplex PCR. The repertoire consists of 35,000 to 50,000 clones, with around 80% occurring once and the leading ten covering around 0.6%. The source material was memory CD4+ T cells from blood. All receptors derive from an adult in good health and CMV-seronegative.

CDR3 sequence (DNA): TGTGCCAGCAGCTTGGGACAGGGGAGCACTGAAGCTTTCTTT. Its translation is CASSLGQGSTEAFF. The V gene is TRBV5-8, the J gene TRBJ1-1; 8 nucleotides agree with TRBD1. Germline V CDR1 and CDR2: SGHTS, YDEGEE. V gave up 0 bases and J gave up 4 bases; unmatched junction bases: 2. CDR3 length equals 14 residues.

The rearrangement joins TRBV6-1 to TRBJ1-1; TRBD1 might be the D (5 bases). Germline V gene sequence: CDR1 MNHNS, CDR2 SASEGT. The CDR3 covers 12 residues. Trimming stripped 2 bases from V and 6 bases from J, with 7 bases between. CDR3 protein: CASSEPTAEAFF. CDR3 DNA: TGTGCCAGCAGTGAACCGACAGCTGAAGCTTTCTTT.

The rearrangement links TRBV2 to TRBJ1-3, with D possibly being TRBD1 (5 bases). V was shortened by 3 bases and J by 0 bases, with 12 bases between the two germline ends. This CDR3 has 16 residues. CDR1 is SNHLY, CDR2 FYNNEI, per germline. Here the CDR3 DNA reads TGTGCCAGCAGTGAGTTCTGGGACCACTCTGGAAACACCATATATTTT. Its translation: CASSEFWDHSGNTIYF.

The CDR3, as DNA: TGTGCCAGCAGTAAGCGATGGGTTAAGGGCACAGATACGCAGTATTTT. Its translation: CASSKRWVKGTDTQYF. J is TRBJ2-3 and V is TRBV6-4; no clear D. V shed 5 bases and J shed 1 base, with 16 bases lying between them. Germline CDR1 is MRHNA and CDR2 is SNTAGT. This CDR3 is 16 amino acids long.

The J gene is TRBJ2-5, the V gene TRBV5-1, with D possibly matching TRBD1 (6 bases). This CDR3 region has 14 residues. From germline, CDR1 is SGHRS and CDR2 YFSETQ. The V end was cut by 2 bases, the J end by 2 bases, with 10 bases between. CDR3 bases: TGCGCCAGCAGCTTACAGACAGGACAAGAGACCCAGTACTTC. Its protein product is CASSLQTGQETQYF.

CDR3 loop: CSVETSGDQETQYF. The CDR3, as DNA: TGCAGCGTTGAAACTAGCGGGGATCAAGAGACCCAGTACTTC. The rearrangement uses TRBV29-1 and TRBJ2-5; TRBD2 matches 10 bases. Germline CDR1 reads SQVTM; CDR2 reads ANQGSEA. V was pared by 2 bases and J by 2 bases, with 2 bases of the junction left unmatched. The CDR3 is 14 amino acids. Drawing the rest from reference TRBV29-1 and TRBJ2-5, the complete variable domain is SAVISQKPSRDICQRGTSLTIQCQVDSQVTMMFWYRQQPGQSLTLIATANQGSEATYESGFVIDKFPISRPNLTFSTLTVSNMSPEDSSIYLCSVETSGDQETQYFGPGTRLLVL.

This chain connects TRBV19 to TRBJ1-2, with D tentatively TRBD1 (5 bases). Germline CDR1 LNHDA, CDR2 SQIVND (reference sequence). This CDR3 has 13 amino acids. V was cut by 5 bases and J by 4 bases, with 11 bases left in between. The CDR3 is CASSHPGSYGYTF. The CDR3 coding sequence is TGTGCCAGTAGTCATCCAGGGAGCTATGGCTACACCTTC.

This clone has just a few counts. V usage is TRBV27 and J usage is TRBJ1-5; no definite D call. Trimming cost V 6 bases and J 7 bases, with 13 bases left between them. Looked up from germline, CDR1 is MNHEY and CDR2 is SMNVEV (reference sequence). The CDR3 has 13 residues. The CDR3 nucleotides are TGTGCCAGCAGCCCGGGGTTCGGGCAGCCCCAGCATTTT. Residues: CASSPGFGQPQHF.

The rearrangement links TRBV18 to TRBJ1-4; unclear D gene. The V end was cut by 2 bases, the J end by 0 bases, with 7 bases between. Germline V gene data show CDR1 as KGHSH and CDR2 as LQKENI. This CDR3 spans 15 amino acids. CDR3 DNA sequence: TGTGCCAGCTCACCAGGGGAAGCAACTAATGAAAAACTGTTTTTT. Encoded protein: CASSPGEATNEKLFF.

CDR3 residues: CASSPSPERGSYVQFF. DNA for the CDR3: TGTGCCAGCAGTCCCAGCCCGGAGCGGGGGAGTTATGTGCAGTTCTTC. The chain couples TRBV28 to TRBJ2-1, with TRBD2 identical over 8 bases. This CDR3 region has 16 residues. Germline CDR1 MDHEN, CDR2 SYDVKM. Trimming at V came to 5 bases and at J to 12 bases, leaving 18 bases not matched to a gene.

This rearrangement joins TRBV21-1 to TRBJ2-3; the table assigns TRBD2, which was not confirmed against the DNA. TRBV21-1 is a known pseudogene. This CDR3 has 15 residues. The CDR3 region is CANFLQTSGENTQYF. The CDR3 DNA is TGTGCCAACTTCCTACAGACTAGCGGGGAGAATACGCAGTATTTT.

The V gene is TRBV11-2, the J gene TRBJ1-2, with D perhaps TRBD1 (5 bases). Germline CDR1 is SGHAT and CDR2 is FQNNGV. V lost 0 bases and J lost 3, with 8 bases in between. This CDR3 is 14 amino acids long. The CDR3: CASSLEWGDYGYTF. CDR3 in DNA: TGTGCCAGCAGCTTAGAGTGGGGGGACTATGGCTACACCTTC. Full variable domain (outside the CDR3, taken from reference TRBV11-2 and TRBJ1-2): EAGVAQSPRYKIIEKRQSVAFWCNPISGHATLYWYQQILGQGPKLLIQFQNNGVVDDSQLPKDRFSAERLKGVDSTLKIQPAKLEDSAVYLCASSLEWGDYGYTFGSGTRLTVV.

J is TRBJ2-5 and V is TRBV14, with 9 bases aligning to TRBD1. Germline CDR1 SGHDN, CDR2 FVKESK. V lost 5 bases to trimming and J lost 7 bases; unmatched junction nucleotides: 8. CDR3 length equals 14 residues. CDR3 protein: CASSSRDRVRTQYF. For the CDR3, the DNA is TGTGCCAGCAGCTCGCGGGACAGGGTCAGGACCCAGTACTTC.

Notes on this clone: Additional DNA sequences in this sample encode the identical CDR3. The V and J genes are TRBV10-3 and TRBJ1-3; 10 bases fit TRBD1. The CDR3 has 18 amino acids. In germline, CDR1 is ENHRY, CDR2 SYGVKD. The junction had 11 bases not matched to a gene; V was cut back by 6 bases and J by 0 bases. The CDR3, as DNA: TGTGCCATCAGGGGCGGACAGGGGGGAGAAAACTCTGGAAACACCATATATTTT. Protein: CAIRGGQGGENSGNTIYF.

The chain links TRBV5-1 to TRBJ2-7, with D perhaps TRBD1 (6 bases). With 5 bases removed from V and 5 bases from J, the gap between germline ends came to 14 bases. The CDR3 is 13 residues long. CDR1 and CDR2 from the germline V gene are SGHRS and YFSETQ. CDR3 amino acids: CASSRRPGDEQYF. CDR3 sequence (DNA): TGCGCCAGCAGTCGCCGACCAGGGGACGAGCAGTACTTC.

This clone has a single count. At one of its ends the junction is not consistent with the germline gene, which may arise from a read error. The rearrangement links TRBV7-7 to TRBJ2-5; possibly TRBD2 for D (6 bases). This CDR3 has 15 residues. Germline V gives CDR1 SSHAT, CDR2 FNYEAQ (reference sequence). CDR3: CASSSLGTGEETQYF. The CDR3 DNA follows: TGTGCTAGCAGCTCCCTGGGGACTGGTGAAGAGACCCAGTACTTC.

The genes are TRBV11-2 and TRBJ1-4, with D hard to call. The germline V gene has CDR1 SGHAT and CDR2 FQNNGV. The CDR3 is made up of 13 amino acids. Trimming removed 3 bases at V and 8 bases at J, with 10 bases between. The CDR3 region is CASSLVRGEKLFF. The CDR3 DNA reads as TGTGCCAGCAGCTTGGTCCGAGGGGAAAAACTGTTTTTT.

The count of this clone is one. The CDR3 DNA reads as TGTGCCAGCAGTTCTAATGACAGGGTACAAGAGACCCAGTACTTC. Amino acids: CASSSNDRVQETQYF. The V gene is TRBV28, the J gene TRBJ2-5; 7 bases are a match to TRBD1. The CDR3 is made up of 15 amino acids. CDR1 is MDHEN and CDR2 is SYDVKM in the germline V gene. The junction had 7 bases not matched to a gene; V was cut back by 4 bases and J by 2 bases.

The chain joins TRBV7-6 to TRBJ1-2; TRBD1 agrees at 7 bases. Germline trimming cut 9 bases from V and 7 bases from J; bases unmatched to any gene: 5. CDR3 length: 11 amino acids. In germline, CDR1 is SGHVS, CDR2 FNYEAQ. CDR3 DNA sequence: TGTGCCAGTAGGGGGCTGGGTGGCTACACCTTC. Encoded protein: CASRGLGGYTF. The whole variable domain, remainder taken from reference TRBV7-6 and TRBJ1-2, is GAGVSQSPRYKVTKRGQDVALRCDPISGHVSLYWYRQALGQGPEFLTYFNYEAQQDKSGLPNDRFSAERPEGSISTLTIQRTEQRDSAMYRCASRGLGGYTFGSGTRLTVV.

The chain has TRBV5-1 and TRBJ1-2; D might be TRBD1 (6 bases). The CDR3 is made up of 15 amino acids. V shed 5 bases and J shed 6 bases, with 20 bases lying between them. Germline loops: CDR1 SGHRS, CDR2 YFSETQ. The CDR3 is CASSIDRSTPNGYTF. DNA of the CDR3: TGCGCCAGCAGTATTGACAGGAGTACCCCTAATGGCTACACCTTC.

The rearrangement links TRBV1 to TRBJ2-3; TRBD1, the table's D call, lacks a check against the DNA. TRBV1 is shown as a pseudogene. The CDR3 has 16 amino acids. The CDR3 DNA reads as TGCACCAGCAGCCAAGATCTAGGGGGTTCCACAGATACGCAGTATTTT. Residues: CTSSQDLGGSTDTQYF.